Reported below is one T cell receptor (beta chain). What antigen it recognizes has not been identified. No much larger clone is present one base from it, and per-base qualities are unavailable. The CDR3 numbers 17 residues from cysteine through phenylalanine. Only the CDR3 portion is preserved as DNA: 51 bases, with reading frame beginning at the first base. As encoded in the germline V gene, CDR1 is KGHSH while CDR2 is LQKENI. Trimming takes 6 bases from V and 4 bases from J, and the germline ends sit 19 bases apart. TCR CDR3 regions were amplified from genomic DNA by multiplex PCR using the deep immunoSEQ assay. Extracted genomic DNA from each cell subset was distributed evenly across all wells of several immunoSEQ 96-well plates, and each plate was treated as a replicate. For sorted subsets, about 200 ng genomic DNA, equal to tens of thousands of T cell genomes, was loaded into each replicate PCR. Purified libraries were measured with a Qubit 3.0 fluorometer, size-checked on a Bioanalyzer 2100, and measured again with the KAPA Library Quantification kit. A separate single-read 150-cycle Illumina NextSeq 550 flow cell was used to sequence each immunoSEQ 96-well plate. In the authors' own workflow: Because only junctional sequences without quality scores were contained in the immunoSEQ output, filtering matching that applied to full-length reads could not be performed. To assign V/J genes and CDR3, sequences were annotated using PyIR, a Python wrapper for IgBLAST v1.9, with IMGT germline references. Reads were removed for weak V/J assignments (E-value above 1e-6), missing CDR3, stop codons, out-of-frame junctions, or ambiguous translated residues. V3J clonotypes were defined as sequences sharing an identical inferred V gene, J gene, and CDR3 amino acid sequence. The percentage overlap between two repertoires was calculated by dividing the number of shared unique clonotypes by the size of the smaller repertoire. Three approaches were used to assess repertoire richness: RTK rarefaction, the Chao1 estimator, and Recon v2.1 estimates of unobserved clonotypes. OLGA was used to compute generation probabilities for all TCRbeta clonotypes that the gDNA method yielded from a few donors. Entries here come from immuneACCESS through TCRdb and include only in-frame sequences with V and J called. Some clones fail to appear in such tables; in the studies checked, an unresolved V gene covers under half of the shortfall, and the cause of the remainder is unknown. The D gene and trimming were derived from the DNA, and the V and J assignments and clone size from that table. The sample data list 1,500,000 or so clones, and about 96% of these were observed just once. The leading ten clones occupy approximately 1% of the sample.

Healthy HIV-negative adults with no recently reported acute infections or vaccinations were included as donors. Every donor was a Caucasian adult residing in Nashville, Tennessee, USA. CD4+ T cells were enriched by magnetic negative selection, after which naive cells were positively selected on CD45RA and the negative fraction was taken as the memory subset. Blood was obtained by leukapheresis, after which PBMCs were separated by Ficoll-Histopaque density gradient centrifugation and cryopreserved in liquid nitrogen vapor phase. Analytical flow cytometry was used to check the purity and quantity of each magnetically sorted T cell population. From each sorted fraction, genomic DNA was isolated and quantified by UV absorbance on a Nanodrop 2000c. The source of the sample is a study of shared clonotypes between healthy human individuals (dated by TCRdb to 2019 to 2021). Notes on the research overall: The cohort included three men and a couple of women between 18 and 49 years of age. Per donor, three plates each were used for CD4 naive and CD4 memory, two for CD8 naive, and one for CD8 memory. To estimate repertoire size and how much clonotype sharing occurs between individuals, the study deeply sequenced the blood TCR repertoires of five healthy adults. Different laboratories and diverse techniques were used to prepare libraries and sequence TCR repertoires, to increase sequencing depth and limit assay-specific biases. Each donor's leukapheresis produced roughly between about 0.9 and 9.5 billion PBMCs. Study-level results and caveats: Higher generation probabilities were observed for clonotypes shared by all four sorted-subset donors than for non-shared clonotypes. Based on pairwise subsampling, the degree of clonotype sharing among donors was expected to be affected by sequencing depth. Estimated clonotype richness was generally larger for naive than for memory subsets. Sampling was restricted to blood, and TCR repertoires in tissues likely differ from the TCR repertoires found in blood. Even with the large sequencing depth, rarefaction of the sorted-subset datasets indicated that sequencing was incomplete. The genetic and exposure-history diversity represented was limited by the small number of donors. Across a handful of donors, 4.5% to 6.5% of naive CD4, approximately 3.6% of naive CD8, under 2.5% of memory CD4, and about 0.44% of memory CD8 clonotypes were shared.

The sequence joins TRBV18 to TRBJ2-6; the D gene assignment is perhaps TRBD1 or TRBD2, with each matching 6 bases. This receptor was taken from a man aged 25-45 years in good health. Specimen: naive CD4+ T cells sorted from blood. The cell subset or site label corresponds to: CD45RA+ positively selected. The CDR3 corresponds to CASSRPTGAPGANVLTF. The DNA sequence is TGTGCCAGCTCCCGCCCGACGGGGGCGCCCGGGGCCAACGTCCTGACTTTC.